The present entry profiles one T cell receptor (beta chain) with its context. The sample originates from a study of blood T cell repertoires in COVID-19. Study information: The origin of the acute and convalescent COVID-19 samples was the United States, Italy and Spain.

The Seattle site enrolled patients during active infection and followed them longitudinally. Original data processing: The authors estimated nucleated cell counts from reference gene primer amplification. Clones were read by immunoSEQ multiplex PCR, and TCRdb kept only the in-frame ones, dropping some. V and J calls and clone size come straight from that table; D and trimming were deduced from the DNA. Of about 440,000 clones in the sample, about 91% were seen once. The TCR sequence derives from a woman in her forties or fifties with COVID-19, enrolled during active disease. Sequenced material: peripheral blood.

CDR3 DNA: TGCAGTGCGGGAGATCCCGGGCCCCTCCACTTT. Its translation is CSAGDPGPLHF. This chain uses TRBV20-1 with TRBJ1-6; D not certain. Germline assignment: CDR1 DFQATT and CDR2 SNEGSKA (reference sequence). V dropped 6 bases and J dropped 13 bases, with 13 bases sitting between them. CDR3 length equals 11 residues.